The next 3 T cell receptor beta chains were all read from a single sample in a study of cytomegalovirus exposure and HLA in healthy donors (dated by TCRdb to 2016 to 2017). Libraries were built with the immunoSEQ multiplex PCR assay. For the multiplex PCR, a mixture combining 60 forward primers for TCR Vbeta segments and 13 reverse primers for TCR Jbeta segments was used. This immuneACCESS table, as held by TCRdb, lists in-frame sequences with V and J called but not all clones. Of the missing ones, under half trace to an unresolved V gene in checked studies; the others have no known cause. The sample records under 200,000 clones, approximately 84% of which are singletons. The ten largest clonotypes hold over 3% of the sample. The sample comprised PBMCs. The receptors were gathered from a woman aged 45-65 years in good health and CMV-seropositive.

The table lists this clone with a count of one. The chain links TRBV6-1 to TRBJ2-3, with 10 bases matching TRBD2. The V gene's germline CDR1 is MNHNS and CDR2 SASEGT. J gave up 3 bases and V 4 bases, and 4 bases lay outside the gene matches. CDR3 size: 15 residues. The CDR3 sequence: CASSGAAGGTDTQYF. CDR3 in DNA: TGTGCCAGCAGTGGGGCAGCGGGGGGGACAGATACGCAGTATTTT.

The chain employs TRBV2 and TRBJ2-3; 16 bases map to TRBD2. Trimming took 8 bases from V and 1 from J; bases not matched to a gene: 6. This CDR3 has 17 amino acids. Germline V lookup: CDR1 SNHLY, CDR2 FYNNEI. DNA of the CDR3: TGTGCCAGCCTGGGACTAGCGGGAGGGCCCCGCACAGATACGCAGTATTTT. Encoded protein: CASLGLAGGPRTDTQYF.

The rearrangement uses TRBV30 and TRBJ2-2, with D unclear. The length of the CDR3 is 13 residues. CDR1 GTSNPN and CDR2 SVGIG come from the germline V gene (reference sequence). Deletions cut 1 base from V and 5 bases from J, with 8 bases between. CDR3 DNA: TGTGCCTGGAGTGGCAGCGAAACCGGGGAGCTGTTTTTT. It is translated as CAWSGSETGELFF. Full variable domain (missing parts from reference TRBV30 and TRBJ2-2): SQTIHQWPATLVQPVGSPLSLECTVEGTSNPNLYWYRQAAGRGLQLLFYSVGIGQISSEVPQNLSASRPQDRQFILSSKKLLLSDSGFYLCAWSGSETGELFFGEGSRLTVL.